This T cell receptor beta chain stems from a study of T cell repertoires in cytomegalovirus infection. Study background: Based on public TCR beta signatures, there were indications of CMV infection and of a matching HLA type.

Regarding this clonotype: Its antigen is undetermined.

Each CDR3 protein is one row after TCRdb ran MiXCR on the reads. The sample has some 130,000 distinct CDR3 sequences, 7% to 10% seen once. The study, taken as a whole, reports: Cumulated frequencies of public TCR beta families served to identify carriers of CMV plus the relevant HLA. CMV-specific TCR beta clonotypes restricted by HLA-C dominated the ex vivo response.

Germline values: CDR1 SNHLY, CDR2 FYNNEI. This CDR3 contains 15 residues. V gave up 3 bases and J gave up 4 bases, with 14 bases separating them. The clonotype was recovered from a human donor in good health (CMV status not recorded). Some clones in this sample may be carry-over from other donors' samples. Material: PBMCs. V and J are TRBV2 and TRBJ2-3; D possibly corresponds to TRBD2 (6 bases). As DNA, the CDR3 is TGTGCCAGCAGTGACCCCCGGGGGATATCAGATACGCAGTATTTT. Translated, it gives CASSDPRGISDTQYF.